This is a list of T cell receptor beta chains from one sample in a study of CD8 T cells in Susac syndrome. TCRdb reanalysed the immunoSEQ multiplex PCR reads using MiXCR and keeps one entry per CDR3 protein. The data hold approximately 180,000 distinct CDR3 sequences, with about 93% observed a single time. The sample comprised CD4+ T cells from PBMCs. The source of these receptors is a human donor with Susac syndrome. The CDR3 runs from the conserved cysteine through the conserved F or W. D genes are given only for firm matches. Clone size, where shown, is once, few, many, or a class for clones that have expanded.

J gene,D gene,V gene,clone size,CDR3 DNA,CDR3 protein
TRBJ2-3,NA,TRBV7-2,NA,TGTGCCAGCAGCTTAGTCTACACAGATACGCAGTATTTT,CASSLVYTDTQYF
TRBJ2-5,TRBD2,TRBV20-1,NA,TGCAGTGCCCTCCCAGCTAGCGGGGGGGCCTCCCAGTACTTC,CSALPASGGASQYF
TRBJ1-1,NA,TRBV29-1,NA,TGCAGCGTTGAAATGGGCCACACTGAAGCTTTCTTT,CSVEMGHTEAFF
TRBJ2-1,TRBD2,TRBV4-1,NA,TGCGCCAGCAGCCACACACAACGAAAAGGGACTAGCGGCCTAAGCTCCTACAATGAGCAGTTCTTC,CASSHTQRKGTSGLSSYNEQFF
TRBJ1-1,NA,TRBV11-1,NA,TGTGCCAGCAGCTCACCGGGCCGGGGTCCGACTGAAGCTTTCTTT,CASSSPGRGPTEAFF
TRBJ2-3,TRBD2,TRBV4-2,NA,TGTGCCAGCAGCCCCTGGTCGGGGGGGCCAAGCACAGATACGCAGTATTTT,CASSPWSGGPSTDTQYF
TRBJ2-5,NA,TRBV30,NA,TGTGCCTGGACCCCTGGACAAGAGACCCAGTACTTC,CAWTPGQETQYF
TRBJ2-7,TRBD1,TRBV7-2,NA,TGTGCCAGCAGCTTAGGTTACACAGGGGACGAGCAGTACTTC,CASSLGYTGDEQYF
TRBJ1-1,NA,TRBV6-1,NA,TGTGCCAGCAGTGAAGCTTCGACGGCAGCTTTCTTT,CASSEASTAAFF
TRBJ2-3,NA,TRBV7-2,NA,TGTGCCAGCAGCTTAGTTGCGGGGGCGACAGATACGCAGTATTTT,CASSLVAGATDTQYF
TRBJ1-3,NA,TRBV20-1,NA,TGCAGTGCTTCAACAGGCGACTCTGGAAACACCATATATTTT,CSASTGDSGNTIYF
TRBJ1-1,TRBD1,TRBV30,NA,TGTGCCTGGAGTGAAGACAGGGGGCAAGCTTTCTTT,CAWSEDRGQAFF
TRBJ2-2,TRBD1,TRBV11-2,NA,TGTGCCAGCAGCTGGGGACAGGGGAACACCGGGGAGCTGTTTTTT,CASSWGQGNTGELFF
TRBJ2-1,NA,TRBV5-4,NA,TGTGCCAGCAGCTTGGAAGGGAGAGGTGAGCAGTTCTTC,CASSLEGRGEQFF
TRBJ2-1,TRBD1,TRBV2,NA,TGTGCCAGCAGTCCTGACAGGGGAGGCAATGAGCAGTTCTTC,CASSPDRGGNEQFF
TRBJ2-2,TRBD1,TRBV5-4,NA,TGTGCCAGCAGCGGGACAGGGGGAAAGAACACCGGGGAGCTGTTTTTT,CASSGTGGKNTGELFF
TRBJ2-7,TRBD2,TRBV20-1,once,TGCAGTGCTAGTGGTAGCGGGAGGGCCTACGAGCAGTACTTC,CSASGSGRAYEQYF
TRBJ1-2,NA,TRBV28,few,TGTGCCAGCAGTTTTCCCGGAAACTATGGCTACACCTTC,CASSFPGNYGYTF
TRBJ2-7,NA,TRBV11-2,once,TGTGCCAGCAGCTTAGAAGAAGGGAAAAAGTGCGACTACGAGCAGTACTTC,CASSLEEGKKCDYEQYF
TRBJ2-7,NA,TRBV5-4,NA,TGTGCCAGCAGCTTGGACTTAGCTTCCTACGAGCAGTACTTC,CASSLDLASYEQYF
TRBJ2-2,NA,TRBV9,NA,TGTGCCAGCAGCGTAGATGGGACATCGAACACCGGGGAGCTGTTTTTT,CASSVDGTSNTGELFF